The 21 T cell receptor beta chains given below trace back to one sample, sequenced in a study of blood T cell repertoires in COVID-19. Libraries were prepared by immunoSEQ multiplex PCR; TCRdb keeps only in-frame clonotypes and omits some of them. The table records under 150,000 clones, 81% of them present only once. The specimen was peripheral blood. Receptor source: a woman in her fifties or sixties with active or convalescent COVID-19.

In its sample, this clone was seen once. V is TRBV6-6 and J is TRBJ2-5; D is uncertain. Trimming stripped 8 bases from V and 2 bases from J, with 12 bases between. The CDR3 extends over 13 amino acids. The V gene's germline CDR1 is MNHNY and CDR2 SVGAGI (reference sequence). The CDR3 DNA sequence: TGTGCCAGCGGAGAGGTTTTTCAAGAGACCCAGTACTTC. It is translated as CASGEVFQETQYF.

This clone was picked up a small number of times. This rearrangement joins TRBV28 to TRBJ1-5; 9 positions agree with TRBD1. Germline CDR1 MDHEN, CDR2 SYDVKM. The trim removed 5 bases at V and 0 bases at J, leaving 8 bases unmatched. This CDR3 has 17 residues. CDR3 sequence: CASSRTGENNSNQPQHF. The CDR3 DNA is TGTGCCAGCAGTCGGACAGGGGAAAACAATAGCAATCAGCCCCAGCATTTT.

This clone was recorded only once. The J gene is TRBJ2-3, the V gene TRBV30; 10 nucleotides align to TRBD2. Looked up from germline, CDR1 is GTSNPN and CDR2 is SVGIG (reference sequence). The ends lost 1 base at V and 5 bases at J; junction bases unmatched: 6. This CDR3 comprises 15 residues. The CDR3 DNA is TGTGCCTGGAGTGCAGCGGGAGGGATTTTAGATACGCAGTATTTT. It is translated as CAWSAAGGILDTQYF.

The chain has TRBV10-3 and TRBJ1-1; tentative D call: TRBD1 (6 bases). Germline values: CDR1 ENHRY, CDR2 SYGVKD. Trimming shortened V by 4 bases and J by 3 bases, and 12 bases separated the two germline ends. This CDR3 is built from 14 residues. CDR3 nucleotides: TGTGCCATCAGTGGGACAGAGGGGTACACTGAAGCTTTCTTT. Residues: CAISGTEGYTEAFF.

This rearrangement joins TRBV6-1 to TRBJ1-3, with D possibly TRBD1 on 5 matching bases. Germline CDR1 MNHNS, CDR2 SASEGT. Trimming took off 1 base at V and 2 bases at J, with 12 bases between the two ends. The CDR3 sequence is 16 residues long. CDR3 nucleotide sequence: TGTGCCAGCAGTGAAGTAGGGAGGGACGCTGGAAACACCATATATTTT. This encodes CASSEVGRDAGNTIYF.

This clone was seen just once. DNA of the CDR3: TGTGCCAGTAACGAGGGGGGGGCCAGGACTGAAGCTTTCTTT. It yields the protein CASNEGGARTEAFF. V is TRBV2 and J is TRBJ1-1, with a possible D match to TRBD1 (6 bases). This CDR3 spans 14 amino acids. CDR1 and CDR2 (germline): SNHLY, FYNNEI. Trimming removed 9 bases from V and 5 bases from J, with 19 bases in between.

The V gene is TRBV6-2 or TRBV6-3, the J gene TRBJ1-2, with 8 bases aligning to TRBD1. The germline CDR1 and CDR2 sequences are MNHEY and SVGEGT. The CDR3 is 15 amino acids. J lost 6 bases, V lost 2 bases, and 8 bases had no gene match. Here the CDR3 reads CASSYRWTGIDGYTF. CDR3 sequence (DNA): TGTGCCAGCAGTTACAGATGGACAGGGATTGATGGCTACACCTTC.

V is TRBV4-2 and J is TRBJ1-3; 8 nucleotides line up with TRBD1. The CDR3 sequence is 22 residues long. With 0 bases clipped from V and 0 bases from J, the junction kept 19 bases outside the gene matches. Germline CDR1 reads LGHNA; CDR2 reads YNFKEQ. The CDR3 region has the DNA TGTGCCAGCAGCCAAGATCGGAGAGGGGGCAGGGGGCGACCGAGCTCTGGAAACACCATATATTTT. It translates to CASSQDRRGGRGRPSSGNTIYF.

J is TRBJ1-1 and V is TRBV18; D unresolved. V shed 3 bases and J shed 6 bases, with 14 bases lying between them. The CDR3 runs 14 residues. Germline V gene lookup returns CDR1 KGHSH and CDR2 LQKENI. The CDR3 loop is CASSPPLYIPEAFF. In DNA form, the CDR3 reads TGTGCCAGCTCACCTCCCCTATATATACCTGAAGCTTTCTTT. Supplemented by reference TRBV18 and TRBJ1-1, the full variable domain reads NAGVMQNPRHLVRRRGQEARLRCSPMKGHSHVYWYRQLPEEGLKFMVYLQKENIIDESGMPKERFSAEFPKEGPSILRIQQVVRGDSAAYFCASSPPLYIPEAFFGQGTRLTVV.

This chain joins TRBV10-1 and TRBJ2-3; D ambiguous. Germline-derived CDR1 and CDR2 are WNHNN and SYGVQD (reference sequence). This CDR3 has 11 amino acids. Deletions cut 5 bases from V and 6 bases from J, with 6 bases between. The CDR3 DNA sequence: TGCGCCAGCAGTACTCGGGATACGCAGTATTTT. It is translated as CASSTRDTQYF.

The rearrangement uses TRBV3-1 (or the pseudogene TRBV3-2) and TRBJ1-2, with TRBD1 matching over 7 bases. This CDR3 comprises 13 residues. J was trimmed by 6 bases and V by 2 bases; bases with no gene match: 3. Germline values: CDR1 LGHDT, CDR2 YNNKEL (reference sequence). In nucleotides, the CDR3 is TGTGCCAGCAGCCAAAGGGGGCCTAATGGCTACACCTTC. Amino acids: CASSQRGPNGYTF.

DNA for the CDR3: TGTGCCAGCAGCTTATCGCGGAGTGAGCAGTTCTTC. Its protein is CASSLSRSEQFF. The chain combines TRBV7-2 with TRBJ2-1; D unclear. Germline loops: CDR1 SGHTA, CDR2 FQGNSA. Deletions cut 2 bases from V and 9 bases from J, with 8 bases between. This CDR3 spans 12 amino acids.

This clone was observed a single time. The chain joins TRBV5-6 to TRBJ1-5; the D is unclear. Germline V gene sequence: CDR1 SGHDT, CDR2 YYEEEE. Trimming shortened V by 3 bases and J by 4 bases, and 8 bases separated the two germline ends. The CDR3 runs to 13 residues. The CDR3 DNA is TGTGCCAGCAGCTACGCAGCGAATCAGCCCCAGCATTTT. It specifies CASSYAANQPQHF.

The chain joins TRBV24-1 to TRBJ2-5, with D unclear. Deletions cut 4 bases from V and 5 bases from J, with 4 bases between. The CDR3 runs 11 residues. In germline, CDR1 is KGHDR, CDR2 SFDVKD. CDR3 DNA: TGTGCCACCAGTGACAGGGAGACCCAGTACTTC. Protein: CATSDRETQYF.

This rearrangement joins TRBV7-2 to TRBJ1-6, with 7 bases matching TRBD1. The germline V gene has CDR1 SGHTA and CDR2 FQGNSA. Trimming at V came to 4 bases and at J to 6 bases, leaving 9 bases not matched to a gene. CDR3 size: 16 residues. The CDR3 region has the DNA TGTGCCAGCAGCTCTGGGGCAGGGGGATTTAATTCACCCCTCCACTTT. It specifies CASSSGAGGFNSPLHF.

The V and J genes are TRBV2 and TRBJ1-3, with D perhaps matching TRBD1 (5 bases). CDR1 SNHLY and CDR2 FYNNEI come from the germline V gene. The CDR3 runs 13 residues. Trimming removed 9 bases at V and 0 bases at J, with 9 bases between. The CDR3 DNA sequence: TGTGCCAGTCAGGGAATCTCTGGAAACACCATATATTTT. Protein sequence: CASQGISGNTIYF.

The rearrangement joins TRBV30 to TRBJ1-1; no clear D. Trimming stripped 1 base from V and 2 bases from J, with 11 bases between. This CDR3 comprises 14 residues. The germline V gene encodes CDR1 GTSNPN and CDR2 SVGIG (reference sequence). The CDR3 protein is CAWSGRVFNTEAFF. CDR3 DNA sequence: TGTGCCTGGAGTGGGCGGGTTTTCAACACTGAAGCTTTCTTT.

The rearrangement joins TRBV30 to TRBJ1-6; D call uncertain. The germline V gene has CDR1 GTSNPN and CDR2 SVGIG (reference sequence). This CDR3 spans 12 amino acids. Deletions cut 2 bases from V and 7 bases from J, with 6 bases between. CDR3 nucleotide sequence: TGTGCCTGGAGTCCCGGGAATTCACCCCTCCACTTT. Protein product: CAWSPGNSPLHF.

This rearrangement joins TRBV28 to TRBJ2-7, with a weak D call TRBD1 (5 bases). The V end lost 2 bases, the J end lost 2 bases, and 31 bases lay between the germline ends. Germline assignment: CDR1 MDHEN and CDR2 SYDVKM. The CDR3 has 21 amino acids. CDR3 sequence (DNA): TGTGCCAGCAGTTTACTCTCTGGAGTCAGGGTTGGCCTCAGAGACCCCTACGAGCAGTACTTC. Amino acid sequence: CASSLLSGVRVGLRDPYEQYF.

There are many counts of this clone. This chain connects TRBV30 to TRBJ1-6, with D unresolved. There are 18 residues in the CDR3. CDR1 is GTSNPN, CDR2 SVGIG, per germline (reference sequence). V was cut by 4 bases and J by 9 bases, with 28 bases left in between. CDR3 sequence: CAWNFPWKDGGRISPLHF. DNA for the CDR3: TGTGCCTGGAACTTCCCTTGGAAGGACGGAGGGCGGATTTCACCCCTCCACTTT.

V gene TRBV6-5 combines with J gene TRBJ1-4, with 7 nucleotides matching TRBD1. V trimming: 9 bases; J trimming: 6 bases; junction bases outside the gene matches: 7. This CDR3 has 13 residues. The germline gives CDR1 MNHEY, CDR2 SVGAGI. CDR3 DNA: TGTGCCAGAAGGGGGCAGGTCGATGAAAAACTGTTTTTT. Protein product: CARRGQVDEKLFF.